This is a list of T cell receptor beta chains from one sample in a study of blood T cells in healthy people across ages. TCRdb reanalysed the 5' RACE reads using MiXCR and keeps one entry per CDR3 protein. The table records 1,800,000 or so distinct CDR3 sequences, about 39% of them present only once. The sample taken for sequencing was blood. These receptors came from a human donor in good health. CDR3s include the opening cysteine and the closing phenylalanine or tryptophan. Clone size is shown for a subset of rows, as once, few, many or a class of expanded clone.

j_gene: TRBJ1-4; abundance: .; v_gene: TRBV20-1; CDR3aa: CSARAAPGALNEKLFF
j_gene: TRBJ2-6; abundance: .; v_gene: TRBV7-2; CDR3aa: CASSLSRHSGANVLTF
j_gene: TRBJ2-3; abundance: .; v_gene: TRBV7-2; CDR3aa: CASSSGKADFYTDTQYF
j_gene: TRBJ1-3; abundance: .; v_gene: TRBV20-1; CDR3aa: CSATPGVGSGNTIYF
j_gene: TRBJ1-4; abundance: few; v_gene: TRBV20-1; CDR3aa: CSARYPGTGEKLFF
j_gene: TRBJ2-7; abundance: .; v_gene: TRBV12-3/TRBV12-4; CDR3aa: CASSLDFRVHYEQYF
j_gene: TRBJ2-1; abundance: few; v_gene: TRBV6-1; CDR3aa: CASSVVAGSHNEQFF
j_gene: .; abundance: .; v_gene: TRBV7-9; CDR3aa: CASSSAQGAKDEQYF
j_gene: TRBJ2-6; abundance: many; v_gene: TRBV5-6; CDR3aa: CASRYSSGANVLTF
j_gene: TRBJ2-3; abundance: few; v_gene: TRBV19; CDR3aa: CASSLAGPPADTQYF
j_gene: TRBJ1-5; abundance: few; v_gene: TRBV24-1; CDR3aa: CATSPKLDQPQHF
j_gene: TRBJ2-5; abundance: .; v_gene: TRBV11-2; CDR3aa: CASSLVTGYTETQYF
j_gene: TRBJ2-3; abundance: .; v_gene: TRBV14; CDR3aa: CASSQDQGPGSTDTQYF
j_gene: TRBJ1-2; abundance: once; v_gene: TRBV3-1; CDR3aa: CASSPRRWEGYTF
j_gene: .; abundance: .; v_gene: TRBV3-1; CDR3aa: CASSLLAGEDEQYF
j_gene: TRBJ2-1; abundance: .; v_gene: TRBV29-1; CDR3aa: CSVRPEGSYNEQFF
j_gene: TRBJ2-5; abundance: .; v_gene: TRBV28; CDR3aa: CASSLRWGGRQETQYF
j_gene: TRBJ1-2; abundance: .; v_gene: TRBV2; CDR3aa: CASSGSGTVYGYTF
j_gene: TRBJ2-3; abundance: .; v_gene: TRBV6-6; CDR3aa: CASTATGTIDTQYF
j_gene: TRBJ1-2; abundance: .; v_gene: TRBV9; CDR3aa: CASSVGAGRGYTF
j_gene: TRBJ2-7; abundance: few; v_gene: TRBV11-2; CDR3aa: CASSLGFQGFSYEQYF
j_gene: TRBJ1-4; abundance: .; v_gene: TRBV2; CDR3aa: CASRVWTGGDEKLFF
j_gene: TRBJ1-2; abundance: .; v_gene: TRBV30; CDR3aa: CAWSRVGANHGYTF
j_gene: TRBJ1-6; abundance: few; v_gene: TRBV20-1; CDR3aa: CSARDSGERGYNSPLHF
j_gene: TRBJ2-1; abundance: .; v_gene: TRBV12-3/TRBV12-4; CDR3aa: CASSLTWSSYNGQFF
j_gene: TRBJ2-7; abundance: .; v_gene: TRBV7-9; CDR3aa: CASSLYESSARGTSYEQYF
j_gene: TRBJ2-3; abundance: few; v_gene: TRBV12-3/TRBV12-4; CDR3aa: CASSVTGPTDTQYF
j_gene: TRBJ2-2; abundance: .; v_gene: TRBV10-3; CDR3aa: CAISESGGSPNTGELFF
j_gene: TRBJ1-1; abundance: few; v_gene: TRBV4-1; CDR3aa: CASSLTTLGRAFF
j_gene: TRBJ2-1; abundance: few; v_gene: TRBV5-6; CDR3aa: CASSPGLGMHEQFF
j_gene: TRBJ2-7; abundance: .; v_gene: TRBV6-5; CDR3aa: CASSLTTSGGSEQYF
j_gene: TRBJ2-1; abundance: .; v_gene: TRBV20-1; CDR3aa: CSARSQRGPNNEQFF
j_gene: TRBJ1-1; abundance: .; v_gene: TRBV4-1; CDR3aa: CASSQSEAMNTEAFF
j_gene: TRBJ2-7; abundance: .; v_gene: TRBV5-1; CDR3aa: CASSFAGVPYFYEQYF
j_gene: TRBJ2-3; abundance: .; v_gene: TRBV7-2; CDR3aa: CASSPPGRGPSSDTQYF
j_gene: TRBJ1-6; abundance: .; v_gene: TRBV30; CDR3aa: CALQFSYNSPLHF
j_gene: TRBJ2-7; abundance: few; v_gene: TRBV9; CDR3aa: CASSLRGRRVNYEQYF
j_gene: TRBJ1-5; abundance: .; v_gene: TRBV2; CDR3aa: CASSDDPRQPQHF
j_gene: TRBJ2-7; abundance: few; v_gene: TRBV6-2/TRBV6-3; CDR3aa: CASSDLAGFSYEQYF
j_gene: TRBJ2-3; abundance: few; v_gene: TRBV29-1; CDR3aa: CSVGFAGGRRDTQYF
j_gene: TRBJ2-3; abundance: once; v_gene: TRBV7-9; CDR3aa: CAGSLQILAGTSSTDTQYF
j_gene: TRBJ2-3; abundance: .; v_gene: TRBV29-1; CDR3aa: CSVRNRQESTDTQYF
j_gene: TRBJ2-5; abundance: .; v_gene: TRBV15; CDR3aa: CATSQELAVQGTQYF
j_gene: TRBJ2-6; abundance: few; v_gene: TRBV5-1; CDR3aa: CASSLEAGSGANVLTF